This T cell receptor beta chain emerged from a study of a mutant IDH1 vaccine in newly diagnosed glioma (dated by TCRdb to the early 2020s). Background on the whole study: Patients received eight vaccinations in weeks 1, 3, 5, 7, 11, 15, 19 and 23, corresponding to visits V03 through V10. Six visits were used for peripheral blood collection: V03 (baseline), V05, V07, V10, V12 and V13. Vaccination was initiated 4-6 weeks after radiotherapy alone, or concurrently with temozolomide cycles in the chemotherapy-containing groups. Prior to enrollment, standard therapy consisting of radiotherapy alone, temozolomide alone, or radiochemotherapy with temozolomide had been administered to patients, with the combination being received by most patients. Of the approximately 30 treated patients, approximately 62% were male and roughly 38% were female, and a mean age of 40.4 years was recorded. For exploratory analyses, around 23 treated patients had longitudinal TCRB deep sequencing done wherever samples were available.

CDR1 SGHVS and CDR2 FNYEAQ were looked up in the germline V gene. Compared with germline, V lacks 6 bases and J lacks 3 bases; bases without a gene match: 7. The CDR3 runs 15 residues from the cysteine to the phenylalanine. Just the 45-base CDR3 DNA is kept, in frame starting at base 1. Preparation of the library involved the immunoSEQ multiplex PCR assay. Rearranged TCR beta chain sequences were amplified with the hsTCRB Kit following the manufacturer's protocol. An Illumina MiSeq was used to sequence the TCRB libraries. Per the original workflow: The proprietary platform of the kit vendor was used for demultiplexing, trimming and gene mapping. TCRdb provides this immuneACCESS table in a form limited to in-frame rearrangements. Some clones are lacking; in checked studies, under half of them reflect an unresolved V gene, and why the rest are absent is not known. The DNA gave D and trimming, while V, J and clone size come from that table. For this sample there are approximately 80,000 clones; 91% appear just once. The biggest ten clones account for under 0.7% of the sample.

The label giving this sample's time point can be read as: week 5, during vaccination. Each vaccine dose was 300 ug of a 20-mer mutant IDH1 peptide in Montanide, given subcutaneously with topical imiquimod. Newly diagnosed WHO grade 3 or 4 IDH1-mutant astrocytomas showing loss of nuclear ATRX were present in the donors. The samples were drawn from NOA16, a multicentre, single-arm, open-label phase I trial in Germany that tested a mutant IDH1 peptide vaccine in humans for the first time. Genomic DNA for TCRB sequencing was extracted from EDTA blood using the DNeasy Blood and Tissue Kit. The paper as a whole reports these results and caveats: Immune responses induced by the vaccine were seen in 90% to 95% of patients across multiple MHC alleles. No apparent relationship was observed between pseudoprogression and alterations in the top peripheral T cell clonotypes detected by TCRB sequencing. It was noted by the authors that analyses of patient blood samples could not be reproduced owing to sample limitations. PBMC samples for TCRB deep sequencing were selected based on availability.

A word on this clone: Its antigen is unknown. Base qualities are not recorded, but no much larger clone differs from it by a single base.

The input for sequencing was PBMCs, taken from a glioma patient whose treatment included an IDH1 peptide vaccine. The clonotype originates from a woman in her fifties or sixties with glioma. The chain is assembled from TRBV7-6 and TRBJ2-2; 7 of the junction bases match TRBD2. Here the CDR3 is given as CASRALADYTGELFF. The bases are TGTGCCAGCAGGGCTCTAGCGGACTACACCGGGGAGCTGTTTTTT.